Included here is one T cell receptor (beta chain) sequence, with context. The target of this receptor is not known. Base quality data are lacking; no much larger clone is found one base away. The sample comes from a study of blood T cell repertoires in COVID-19 (TCRdb year 2020). Broadly, across the study: Collaborator samples came from the United States, Italy and Spain and covered acute and convalescent phases of COVID-19. A freely available public database, intended as a resource for researchers studying the immune response to SARS-CoV-2, is where the repertoires were released. The material from the prospective study consisted of cDNA or gDNA derived from T cells, B-cell-depleted T cells, or PBMCs. Where available, HLA class I and class II types were taken from metadata supplied by the sample provider and were not determined by assay-based typing. The dataset comprised deeply sampled blood TCRbeta repertoires from subjects exposed to, actively infected with, or recovered from COVID-19. The sample metadata nearly always contained a de-identified subject ID, COVID-19 status, age in years and sex. Samples were obtained from the ongoing ImmuneRACE study (first 160 participants) and from approximately 1,200 subjects provided by 6 global collaborators. Overall study results and their limits: Clinical and demographic metadata were provided uncurated, with the amount varying by source and participant.

The immunoSEQ Assay, a bias-controlled multiplex PCR, was used to amplify TCRbeta CDR3 regions from genomic DNA. The study's processing was this. Within the assay, amplification of reference gene primers was used to estimate how many nucleated cells each sample contained. To quantify the absolute abundance of each unique TCRbeta CDR3 rearrangement, sequence reads were collapsed and filtered. For each sample, productive Simpson clonality was calculated as the square root of Simpson's diversity index over productive rearrangements. Entries here come from immuneACCESS through TCRdb and include only in-frame sequences with V and J called. Some clones fail to appear in such tables; in the studies checked, an unresolved V gene covers under half of the shortfall, and the cause of the remainder is unknown. The DNA gave D and trimming, while V, J and clone size come from that table. This sample is represented by about 150,000 clones; 70% to 90% of them were singletons. The top ten clonotypes cover 2.5% to 3% of the sample.

One collaborating source in Seattle enrolled patients during active infection and followed them longitudinally through the course of disease. Each collaborating institution followed its own protocols to collect whole blood in K2EDTA tubes. For TCRbeta analysis, collaborator samples were shipped as frozen whole blood, as isolated PBMCs, or as DNA extracted from either sample type. Sequences MNHEY (CDR1) and SVGAGI (CDR2) are obtained from the germline V gene. V trim: 6 bases; J trim: 3 bases; unmatched bases: 3. Measured from the cysteine to the phenylalanine, the CDR3 is 14 residues long. The entry retains the CDR3 DNA only, 42 bases that are in frame from base 1.

Material: peripheral blood. This TCR was sampled from a woman aged 80 or over with COVID-19, enrolled during active disease. The chain employs TRBV6-5 and TRBJ2-3; TRBD1 matches 10 bases in the middle. The DNA sequence is TGTGCCAGCAGCCAGGACAGGGGGACAGATACGCAGTATTTT. Translated, this gives CASSQDRGTDTQYF.